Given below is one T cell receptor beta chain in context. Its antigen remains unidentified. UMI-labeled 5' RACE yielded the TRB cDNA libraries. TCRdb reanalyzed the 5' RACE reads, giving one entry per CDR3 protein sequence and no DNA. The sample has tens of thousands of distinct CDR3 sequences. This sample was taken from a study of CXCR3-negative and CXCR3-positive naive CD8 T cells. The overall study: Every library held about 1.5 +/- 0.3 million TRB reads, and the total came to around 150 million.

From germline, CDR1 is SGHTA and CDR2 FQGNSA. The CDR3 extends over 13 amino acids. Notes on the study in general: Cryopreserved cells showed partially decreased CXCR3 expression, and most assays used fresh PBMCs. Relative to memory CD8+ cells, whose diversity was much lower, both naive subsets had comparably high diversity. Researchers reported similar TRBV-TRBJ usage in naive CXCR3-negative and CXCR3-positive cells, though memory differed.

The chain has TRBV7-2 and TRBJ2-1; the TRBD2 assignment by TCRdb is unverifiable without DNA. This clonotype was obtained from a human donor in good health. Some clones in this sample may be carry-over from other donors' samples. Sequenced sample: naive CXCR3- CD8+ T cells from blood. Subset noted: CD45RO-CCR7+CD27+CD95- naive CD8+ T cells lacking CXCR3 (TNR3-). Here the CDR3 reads CASSFGGGVEQFF.